In this sample, the clone carrying this T cell receptor beta chain turned up a few times. The donors, all of them Caucasian adults, lived in Nashville, Tennessee. In germline, CDR1 is SEHNR, CDR2 FQNEAQ (reference sequence). Trimming removed 5 bases at V and 8 bases at J, with 9 bases between. The CDR3 length is 12 residues. Deep was the level at which the assay was run. Replicate PCRs for sorted subsets used roughly 200 ng DNA; this equaled 25,000 to 35,000 T cell genomes. Repertoires were generated with immunoSEQ multiplex PCR, while TCRdb's copy carries only in-frame clones and drops some. Of approximately 2.5 million clones listed, under 95% are singletons. The record originates from a study of shared clonotypes between healthy human individuals.

The sample consisted of naive CD4+ T cells from PBMCs. This sample's subset: CD45RA+ positively selected. The chain couples TRBV7-9 to TRBJ1-4; D gene uncertain. The receptor was derived from a young man in good health. Some clones in this sample may be carry-over from other donors' samples. The CDR3 reads CASSGHSEKLFF. CDR3 nucleotides: TGTGCCAGCAGCGGGCACTCAGAAAAACTGTTTTTT.